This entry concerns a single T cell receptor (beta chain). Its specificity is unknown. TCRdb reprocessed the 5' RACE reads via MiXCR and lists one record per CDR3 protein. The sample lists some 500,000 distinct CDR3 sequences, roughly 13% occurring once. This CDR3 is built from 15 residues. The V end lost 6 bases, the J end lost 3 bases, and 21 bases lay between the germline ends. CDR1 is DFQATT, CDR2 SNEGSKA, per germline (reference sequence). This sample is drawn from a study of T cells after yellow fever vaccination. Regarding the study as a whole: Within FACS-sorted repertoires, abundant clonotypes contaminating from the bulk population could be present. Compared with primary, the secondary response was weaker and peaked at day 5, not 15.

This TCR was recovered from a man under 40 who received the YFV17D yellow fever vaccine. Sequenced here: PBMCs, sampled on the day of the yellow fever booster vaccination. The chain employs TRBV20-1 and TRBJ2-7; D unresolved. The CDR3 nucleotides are TGCAGTGCCCCCGCCCAAACGACCTCTCTCTACGAGCAGTACTTC. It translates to CSAPAQTTSLYEQYF.